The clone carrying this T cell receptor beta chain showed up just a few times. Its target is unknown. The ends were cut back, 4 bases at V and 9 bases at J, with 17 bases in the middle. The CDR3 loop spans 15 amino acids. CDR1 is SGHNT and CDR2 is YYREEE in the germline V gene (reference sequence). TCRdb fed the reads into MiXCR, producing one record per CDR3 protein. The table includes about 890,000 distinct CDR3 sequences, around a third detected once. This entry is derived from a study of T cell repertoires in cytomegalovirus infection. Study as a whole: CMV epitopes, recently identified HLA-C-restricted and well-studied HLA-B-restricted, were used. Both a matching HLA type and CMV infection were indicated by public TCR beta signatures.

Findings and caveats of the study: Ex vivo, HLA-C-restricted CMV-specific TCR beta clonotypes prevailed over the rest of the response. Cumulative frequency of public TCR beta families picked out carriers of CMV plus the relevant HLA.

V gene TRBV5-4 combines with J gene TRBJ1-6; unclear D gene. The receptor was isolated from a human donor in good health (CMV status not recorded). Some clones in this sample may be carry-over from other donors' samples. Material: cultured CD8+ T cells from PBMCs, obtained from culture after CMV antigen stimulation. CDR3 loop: CASSPEGPAGSPLHF. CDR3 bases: TGTGCCAGCAGCCCAGAAGGACCTGCGGGTTCACCCCTCCACTTT. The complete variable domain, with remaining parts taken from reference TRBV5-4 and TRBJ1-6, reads ETGVTQSPTHLIKTRGQQVTLRCSSQSGHNTVSWYQQALGQGPQFIFQYYREEENGRGNFPPRFSGLQFPNYSSELNVNALELDDSALYLCASSPEGPAGSPLHFGNGTRLTVT.